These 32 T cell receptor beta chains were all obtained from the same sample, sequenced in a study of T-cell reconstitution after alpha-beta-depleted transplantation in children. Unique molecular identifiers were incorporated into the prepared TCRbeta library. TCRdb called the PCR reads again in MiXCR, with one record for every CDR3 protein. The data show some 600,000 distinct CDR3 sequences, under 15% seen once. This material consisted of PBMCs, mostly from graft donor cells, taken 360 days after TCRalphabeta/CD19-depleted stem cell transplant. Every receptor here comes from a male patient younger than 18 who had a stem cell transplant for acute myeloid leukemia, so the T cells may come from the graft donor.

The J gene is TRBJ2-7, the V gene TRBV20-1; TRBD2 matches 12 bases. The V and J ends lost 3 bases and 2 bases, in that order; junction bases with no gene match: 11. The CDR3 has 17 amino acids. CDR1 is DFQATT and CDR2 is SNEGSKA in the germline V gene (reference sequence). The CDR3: CSASPLAGGVGAYEQYF. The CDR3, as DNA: TGCAGTGCTAGTCCCCTAGCGGGAGGGGTAGGGGCCTACGAGCAGTACTTC.

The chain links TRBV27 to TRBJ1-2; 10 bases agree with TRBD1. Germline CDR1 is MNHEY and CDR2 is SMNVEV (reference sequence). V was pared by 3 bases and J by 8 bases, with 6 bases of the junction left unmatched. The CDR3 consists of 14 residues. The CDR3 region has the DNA TGTGCCAGCAGTTTGGGGACAGGGGTCGAAGGCTACACCTTC. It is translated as CASSLGTGVEGYTF.

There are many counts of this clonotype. This chain's CDR3 is CASSLAVWARENYGYTF. DNA for the CDR3: TGTGCCAGCAGCTTAGCCGTATGGGCCAGAGAAAACTATGGCTACACCTTC. This chain joins TRBV7-2 and TRBJ1-2; D remains ambiguous. V dropped 0 bases and J dropped 2 bases, with 16 bases sitting between them. The CDR3 spans 17 residues. The germline V gene has CDR1 SGHTA and CDR2 FQGNSA.

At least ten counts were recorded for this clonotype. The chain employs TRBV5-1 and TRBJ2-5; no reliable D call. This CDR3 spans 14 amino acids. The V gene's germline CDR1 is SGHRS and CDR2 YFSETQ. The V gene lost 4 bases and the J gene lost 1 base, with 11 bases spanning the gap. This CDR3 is CASSHSAVQETQYF. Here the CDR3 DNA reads TGCGCCAGCAGCCACTCGGCGGTCCAAGAGACCCAGTACTTC.

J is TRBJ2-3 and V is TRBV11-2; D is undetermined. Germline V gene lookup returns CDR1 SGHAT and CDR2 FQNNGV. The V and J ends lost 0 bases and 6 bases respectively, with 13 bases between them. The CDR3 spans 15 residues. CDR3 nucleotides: TGTGCCAGCAGCTTAGATGGGGTAGTACGGGATACGCAGTATTTT. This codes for CASSLDGVVRDTQYF. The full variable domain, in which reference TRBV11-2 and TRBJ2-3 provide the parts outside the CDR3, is EAGVAQSPRYKIIEKRQSVAFWCNPISGHATLYWYQQILGQGPKLLIQFQNNGVVDDSQLPKDRFSAERLKGVDSTLKIQPAKLEDSAVYLCASSLDGVVRDTQYFGPGTRLTVL.

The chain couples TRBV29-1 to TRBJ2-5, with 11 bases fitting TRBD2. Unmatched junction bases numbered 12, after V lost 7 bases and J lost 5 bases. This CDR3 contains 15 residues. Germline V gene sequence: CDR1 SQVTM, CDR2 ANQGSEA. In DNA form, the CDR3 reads TGCAGCGCGGAATGGCTAGCGGGAGGACGGGAGACCCAGTACTTC. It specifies CSAEWLAGGRETQYF.

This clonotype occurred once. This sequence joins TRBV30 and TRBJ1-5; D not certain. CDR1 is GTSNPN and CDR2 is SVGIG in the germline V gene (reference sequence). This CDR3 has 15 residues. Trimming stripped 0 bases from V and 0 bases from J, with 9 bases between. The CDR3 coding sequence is TGTGCCTGGAGTGTCGGGCCTCTTAGCAATCAGCCCCAGCATTTT. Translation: CAWSVGPLSNQPQHF.

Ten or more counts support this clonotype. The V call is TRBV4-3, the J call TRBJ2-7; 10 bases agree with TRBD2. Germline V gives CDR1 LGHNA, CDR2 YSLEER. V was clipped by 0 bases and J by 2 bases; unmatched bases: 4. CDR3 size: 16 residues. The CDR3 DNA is TGCGCCAGCAGCCAAGATGGGACTAGCGCGCCCTACGAGCAGTACTTC. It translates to CASSQDGTSAPYEQYF.

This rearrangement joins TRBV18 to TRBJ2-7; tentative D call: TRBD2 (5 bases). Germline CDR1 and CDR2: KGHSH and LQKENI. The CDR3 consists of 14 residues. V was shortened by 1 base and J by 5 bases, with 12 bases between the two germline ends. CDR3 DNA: TGTGCCAGCTCACCACTAAAGGGAGTAAACGAGCAGTACTTC. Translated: CASSPLKGVNEQYF. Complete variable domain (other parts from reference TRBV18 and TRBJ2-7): NAGVMQNPRHLVRRRGQEARLRCSPMKGHSHVYWYRQLPEEGLKFMVYLQKENIIDESGMPKERFSAEFPKEGPSILRIQQVVRGDSAAYFCASSPLKGVNEQYFGPGTRLTVT.

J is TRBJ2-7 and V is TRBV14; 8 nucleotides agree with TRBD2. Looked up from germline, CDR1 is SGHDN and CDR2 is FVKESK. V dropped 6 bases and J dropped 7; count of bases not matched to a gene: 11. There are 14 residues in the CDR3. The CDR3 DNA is TGTGCCAGCAGGGGAGTAGCGGGATCTCGGGAGCAGTACTTC. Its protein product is CASRGVAGSREQYF. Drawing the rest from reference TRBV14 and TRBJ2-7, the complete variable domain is EAGVTQFPSHSVIEKGQTVTLRCDPISGHDNLYWYRRVMGKEIKFLLHFVKESKQDESGMPNNRFLAERTGGTYSTLKVQPAELEDSGVYFCASRGVAGSREQYFGPGTRLTVT.

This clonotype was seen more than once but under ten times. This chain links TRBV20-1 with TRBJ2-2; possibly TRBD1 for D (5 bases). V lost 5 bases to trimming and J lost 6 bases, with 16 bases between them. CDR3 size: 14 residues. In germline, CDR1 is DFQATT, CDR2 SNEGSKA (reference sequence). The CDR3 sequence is CSASPPSGPGELFF. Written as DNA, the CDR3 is TGCAGTGCTTCCCCCCCGTCAGGGCCCGGGGAGCTGTTTTTT.

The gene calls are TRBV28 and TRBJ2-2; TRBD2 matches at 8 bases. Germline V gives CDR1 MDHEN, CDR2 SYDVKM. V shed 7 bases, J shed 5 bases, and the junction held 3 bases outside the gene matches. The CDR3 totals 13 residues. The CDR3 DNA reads TGTGCCAGCATTCGCGGGAGGACCGGGGAGCTGTTTTTT. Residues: CASIRGRTGELFF. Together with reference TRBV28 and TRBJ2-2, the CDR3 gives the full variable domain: DVKVTQSSRYLVKRTGEKVFLECVQDMDHENMFWYRQDPGLGLRLIYFSYDVKMKEKGDIPEGYSVSREKKERFSLILESASTNQTSMYLCASIRGRTGELFFGEGSRLTVL.

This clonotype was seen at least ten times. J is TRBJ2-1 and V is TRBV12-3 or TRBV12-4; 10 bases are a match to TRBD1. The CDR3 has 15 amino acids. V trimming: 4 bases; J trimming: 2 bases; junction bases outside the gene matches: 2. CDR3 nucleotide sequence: TGTGCCAGCAGTTACGGACAGGGGGCCTACAATGAGCAGTTCTTC. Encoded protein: CASSYGQGAYNEQFF.

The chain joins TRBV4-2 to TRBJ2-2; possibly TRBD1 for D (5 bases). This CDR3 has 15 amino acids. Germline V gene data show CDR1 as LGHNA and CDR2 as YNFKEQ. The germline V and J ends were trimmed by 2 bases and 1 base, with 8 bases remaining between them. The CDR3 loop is CASSQQGGNTGELFF. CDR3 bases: TGTGCCAGCAGCCAACAGGGCGGGAACACCGGGGAGCTGTTTTTT.

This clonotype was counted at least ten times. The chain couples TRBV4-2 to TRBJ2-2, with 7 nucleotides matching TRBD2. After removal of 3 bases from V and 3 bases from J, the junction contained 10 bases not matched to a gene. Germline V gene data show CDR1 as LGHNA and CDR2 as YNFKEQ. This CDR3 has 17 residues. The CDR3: CASSHLWEGWDTGELFF. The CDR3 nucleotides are TGTGCCAGCAGCCATCTCTGGGAGGGATGGGACACCGGGGAGCTGTTTTTT.

CDR3 sequence: CASSLHMNTEAFF. CDR3 sequence (DNA): TGTGCCAGCAGCCTCCATATGAACACTGAAGCTTTCTTT. The gene calls are TRBV5-6 and TRBJ1-1, with D uncertain. Germline V gene data show CDR1 as SGHDT and CDR2 as YYEEEE. The CDR3 has 13 residues. With 4 bases removed from V and 0 bases from J, the gap between germline ends came to 7 bases.

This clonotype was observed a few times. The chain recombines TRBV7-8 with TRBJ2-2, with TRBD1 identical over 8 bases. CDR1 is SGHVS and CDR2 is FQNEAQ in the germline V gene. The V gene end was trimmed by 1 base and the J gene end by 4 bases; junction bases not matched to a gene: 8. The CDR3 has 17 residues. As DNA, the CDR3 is TGTGCCAGCAGCTTAGTAGCAGGACAGGGATCCACCGGGGAGCTGTTTTTT. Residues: CASSLVAGQGSTGELFF. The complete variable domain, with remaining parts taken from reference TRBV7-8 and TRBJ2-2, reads GAGVSQSPRYKVAKRGQDVALRCDPISGHVSLFWYQQALGQGPEFLTYFQNEAQLDKSGLPSDRFFAERPEGSVSTLKIQRTQQEDSAVYLCASSLVAGQGSTGELFFGEGSRLTVL.

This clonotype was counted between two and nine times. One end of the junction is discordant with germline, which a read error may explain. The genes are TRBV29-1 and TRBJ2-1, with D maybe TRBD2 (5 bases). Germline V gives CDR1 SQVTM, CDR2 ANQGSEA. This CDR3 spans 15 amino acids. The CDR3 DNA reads TGCAGCGTGGAAGGGCTAGCAACGTCCTACAATGAGCAGTTCTTC. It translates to CSVEGLATSYNEQFF.

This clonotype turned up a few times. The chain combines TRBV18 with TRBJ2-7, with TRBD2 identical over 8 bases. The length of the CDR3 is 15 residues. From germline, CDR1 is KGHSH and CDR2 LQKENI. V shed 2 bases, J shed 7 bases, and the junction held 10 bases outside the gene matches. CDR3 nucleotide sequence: TGTGCCAGCTCACCATCCGGGACTAGGGGTTTTGAGCAGTACTTC. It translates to CASSPSGTRGFEQYF.

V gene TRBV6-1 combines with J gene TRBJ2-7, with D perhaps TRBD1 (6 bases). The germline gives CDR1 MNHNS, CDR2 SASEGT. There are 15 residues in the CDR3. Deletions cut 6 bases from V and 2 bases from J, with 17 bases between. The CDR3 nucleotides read TGTGCCAGCAGCATCCTAGGACAGCAGACCTACGAGCAGTACTTC. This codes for CASSILGQQTYEQYF.

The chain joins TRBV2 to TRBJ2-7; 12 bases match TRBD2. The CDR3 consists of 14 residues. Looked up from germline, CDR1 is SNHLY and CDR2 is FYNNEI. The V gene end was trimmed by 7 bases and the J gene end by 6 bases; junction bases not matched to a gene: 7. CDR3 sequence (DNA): TGTGCCAGCAAAAGACTAGCGGGAGTATCCGAGCAGTACTTC. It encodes CASKRLAGVSEQYF.

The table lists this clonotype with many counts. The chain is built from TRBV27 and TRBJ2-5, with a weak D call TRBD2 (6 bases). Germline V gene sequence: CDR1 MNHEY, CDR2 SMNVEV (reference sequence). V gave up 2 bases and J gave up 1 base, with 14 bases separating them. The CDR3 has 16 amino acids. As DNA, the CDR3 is TGTGCCAGCAGTTTAAGCGGGTGGGGACCCCAAGAGACCCAGTACTTC. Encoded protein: CASSLSGWGPQETQYF.

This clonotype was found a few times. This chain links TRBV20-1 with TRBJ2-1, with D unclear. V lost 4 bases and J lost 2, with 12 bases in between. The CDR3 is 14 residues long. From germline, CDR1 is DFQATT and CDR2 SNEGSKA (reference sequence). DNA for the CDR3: TGCAGTGCTAAATCAGCATTCCCCTACAATGAGCAGTTCTTC. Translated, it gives CSAKSAFPYNEQFF.

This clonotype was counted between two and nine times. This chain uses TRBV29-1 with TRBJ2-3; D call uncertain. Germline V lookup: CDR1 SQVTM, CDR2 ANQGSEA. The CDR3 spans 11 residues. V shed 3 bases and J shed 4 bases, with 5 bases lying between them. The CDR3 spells CSVDFSDTQYF. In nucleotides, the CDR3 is TGCAGCGTTGACTTTTCAGATACGCAGTATTTT.

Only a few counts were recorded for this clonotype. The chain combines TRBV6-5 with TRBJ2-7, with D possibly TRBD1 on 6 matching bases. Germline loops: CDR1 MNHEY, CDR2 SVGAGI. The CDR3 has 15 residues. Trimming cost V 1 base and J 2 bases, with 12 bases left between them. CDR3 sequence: CASSYYAGDTYEQYF. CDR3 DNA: TGTGCCAGCAGTTACTATGCAGGGGATACCTACGAGCAGTACTTC.

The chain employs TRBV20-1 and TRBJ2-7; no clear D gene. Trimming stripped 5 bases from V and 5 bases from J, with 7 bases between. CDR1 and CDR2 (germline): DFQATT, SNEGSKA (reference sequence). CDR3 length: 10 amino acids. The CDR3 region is CSAFKNEQYF. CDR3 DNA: TGCAGTGCTTTCAAAAACGAGCAGTACTTC.

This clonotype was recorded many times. CDR3 in amino acids: CASSPIPTSGPGELFF. CDR3 DNA: TGTGCCAGCAGCCCCATCCCCACTAGCGGCCCCGGGGAGCTGTTTTTT. The chain uses TRBV7-3 and TRBJ2-2; 8 bases map to TRBD2. Germline V gene lookup returns CDR1 SGHTA and CDR2 FQGTGA. V shed 5 bases and J 6 bases; nucleotides not matched to a gene: 11. This CDR3 comprises 16 residues.

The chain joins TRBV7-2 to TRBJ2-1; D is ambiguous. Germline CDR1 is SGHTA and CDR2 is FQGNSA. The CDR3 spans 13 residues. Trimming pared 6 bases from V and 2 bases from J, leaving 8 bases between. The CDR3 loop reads CASSQTPYNEQFF. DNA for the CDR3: TGTGCCAGCAGTCAGACGCCCTACAATGAGCAGTTCTTC.

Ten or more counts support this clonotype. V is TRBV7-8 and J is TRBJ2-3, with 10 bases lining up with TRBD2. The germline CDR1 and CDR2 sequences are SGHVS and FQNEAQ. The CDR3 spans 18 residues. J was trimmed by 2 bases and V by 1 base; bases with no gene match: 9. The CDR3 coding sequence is TGTGCCAGCAGCTTAGGAGTAAGCGGGAGGGCCTCCACAGATACGCAGTATTTT. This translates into CASSLGVSGRASTDTQYF. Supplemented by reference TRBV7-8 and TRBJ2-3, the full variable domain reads GAGVSQSPRYKVAKRGQDVALRCDPISGHVSLFWYQQALGQGPEFLTYFQNEAQLDKSGLPSDRFFAERPEGSVSTLKIQRTQQEDSAVYLCASSLGVSGRASTDTQYFGPGTRLTVL.

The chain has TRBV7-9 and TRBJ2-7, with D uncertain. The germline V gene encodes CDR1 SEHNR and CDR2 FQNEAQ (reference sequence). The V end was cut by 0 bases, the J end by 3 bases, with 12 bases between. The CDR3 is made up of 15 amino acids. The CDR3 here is CASSLATSRYYEQYF. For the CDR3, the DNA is TGTGCCAGCAGCTTAGCGACGTCCAGATACTACGAGCAGTACTTC.

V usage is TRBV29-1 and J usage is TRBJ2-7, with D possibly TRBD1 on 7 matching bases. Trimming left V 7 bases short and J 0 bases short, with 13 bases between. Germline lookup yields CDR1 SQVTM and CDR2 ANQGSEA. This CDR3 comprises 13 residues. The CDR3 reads CSAGGTVSYEQYF. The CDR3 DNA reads TGCAGCGCCGGAGGGACAGTCTCCTACGAGCAGTACTTC.

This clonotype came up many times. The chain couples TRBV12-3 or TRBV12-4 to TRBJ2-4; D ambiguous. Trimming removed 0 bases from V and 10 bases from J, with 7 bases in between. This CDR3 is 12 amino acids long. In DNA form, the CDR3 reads TGTGCCAGCAGTTTAGCGTTTGCGATTCAGTACTTC. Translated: CASSLAFAIQYF.